A single T cell receptor beta chain is shown here with its context. The record originates from a study of T cell changes during pregnancy in multiple sclerosis. Clones were sequenced by immunoSEQ multiplex PCR, and TCRdb holds only the in-frame ones, with some missing. The sample yields approximately 18,000 clones, 85% to 90% seen once. This sample comprised CD8+ T cells from peripheral blood mononuclear cells, obtained in the third trimester of pregnancy. The clonotype originates from a female donor in good health, enrolled as a control in a pregnancy study.

CDR3 nucleotides: TGTGCCAGCAGTGCCTTAGCTGGCTACGAGCAGTACTTC. Translation gives CASSALAGYEQYF. This chain connects TRBV6-1 to TRBJ2-7; D gene uncertain. There are 13 residues in the CDR3. Germline V gives CDR1 MNHNS, CDR2 SASEGT. The ends were cut back, 4 bases at V and 3 bases at J, with 10 bases in the middle.